This is a list of T cell receptor beta chains from one sample in a study of control samples from healthy donors and cancer patients. The table came from immunoSEQ multiplex PCR; TCRdb's copy has only in-frame clones and leaves some out. This table holds 150,000 to 200,000 clones, over 80% found once. Sequenced input: blood. The origin of the receptors is a man aged 18 to 29 in good health. CDR3s include the opening cysteine and the closing phenylalanine or tryptophan. The order of the fields is V gene, clone size, CDR3 length, D gene, J gene, CDR3 protein, CDR3 DNA. A D gene is named only where the DNA matches it firmly. Some rows have no size entry. The others give once, few or many, or a class for an expanded clone.

V: TRBV5-1; size: -; length: 14; D: -; J: TRBJ2-7; CDR3: CASSLVAVAYEQYF; DNA: TGCGCCAGCAGCTTGGTGGCAGTAGCCTACGAGCAGTACTTC
V: TRBV28; size: -; length: 12; D: -; J: TRBJ1-1; CDR3: CASSPAFGEAFF; DNA: TGTGCCAGCAGTCCCGCCTTTGGTGAAGCTTTCTTT
V: TRBV28; size: once; length: 16; D: -; J: TRBJ2-3; CDR3: CASSSGWGEDPDTQYF; DNA: TGTGCCAGCAGCTCGGGTTGGGGGGAAGATCCGGATACGCAGTATTTT
V: TRBV6-5; size: -; length: 13; D: -; J: TRBJ2-5; CDR3: CASWDLPIETQYF; DNA: TGTGCCAGCTGGGACCTTCCCATAGAGACCCAGTACTTC
V: TRBV28; size: -; length: 16; D: TRBD1; J: TRBJ2-3; CDR3: CASSLQQGLPADTQYF; DNA: TGTGCCAGCAGTTTACAACAGGGGCTACCCGCAGATACGCAGTATTTT
V: TRBV6-5; size: -; length: 14; D: -; J: TRBJ1-2; CDR3: CASSYSRRDYGYTF; DNA: TGTGCCAGCAGTTACTCCCGCAGGGACTATGGCTACACCTTC
V: TRBV2; size: few; length: 15; D: -; J: TRBJ1-5; CDR3: CASRRQRAPDQPQHF; DNA: TGTGCCAGCAGACGCCAGCGCGCGCCCGATCAGCCCCAGCATTTT
V: TRBV7-3; size: -; length: 16; D: TRBD1; J: TRBJ2-1; CDR3: CASSSQPGQGTREQFF; DNA: TGTGCCAGCAGCTCCCAACCGGGACAGGGGACGCGTGAGCAGTTCTTC
V: TRBV12-3/TRBV12-4; size: once; length: 12; D: -; J: TRBJ2-1; CDR3: CASSPLSNEQFF; DNA: TGTGCCAGCAGTCCCTTGAGTAATGAGCAGTTCTTC
V: TRBV2; size: -; length: 14; D: TRBD1; J: TRBJ1-5; CDR3: CASRGTGVGQPQHF; DNA: TGTGCCAGCAGGGGTACAGGGGTAGGGCAGCCCCAGCATTTT
V: TRBV18; size: -; length: 17; D: TRBD2; J: TRBJ2-5; CDR3: CASLLMASGSLEETQYF; DNA: TGTGCCAGCTTACTAATGGCTAGCGGGAGCCTGGAAGAGACCCAGTACTTC
V: TRBV11-2; size: -; length: 16; D: TRBD2; J: TRBJ2-7; CDR3: CASSLLAGGPRYEQYF; DNA: TGTGCCAGCAGCTTACTAGCGGGGGGGCCGCGGTACGAGCAGTACTTC
V: TRBV14; size: once; length: 19; D: TRBD2; J: TRBJ2-1; CDR3: CASSRWTSGGAPLDNEQFF; DNA: TGTGCCAGCAGCCGCTGGACTAGCGGGGGGGCCCCCCTGGACAATGAGCAGTTCTTC
V: TRBV12-5; size: -; length: 14; D: TRBD1; J: TRBJ1-2; CDR3: CASGQRDRVYGYTF; DNA: TGTGCTAGTGGTCAACGGGACAGGGTCTATGGCTACACCTTC
V: TRBV4-2; size: -; length: 13; D: -; J: TRBJ2-7; CDR3: CASSQGAVYEQYF; DNA: TGTGCCAGCAGCCAAGGCGCAGTCTACGAGCAGTACTTC
V: TRBV5-1; size: -; length: 13; D: -; J: TRBJ1-1; CDR3: CASSLLAGREAFF; DNA: TGCGCCAGCAGCTTGTTGGCAGGGCGGGAAGCTTTCTTT